This entry lists 4 T cell receptor beta chains sequenced from one sample in a study of T cells in tuberculosis (dated by TCRdb to the late 2010s). Library method: the immunoSEQ multiplex PCR assay. Sourced from immuneACCESS, this table was stored by TCRdb with only in-frame sequences that have V and J called. A share of the clones is absent; for the studies checked, an unresolved V gene accounts for under half, and the remainder has no known explanation. This sample gives about 34,000 clones in total; 80% to 95% of them show up just once. The top ten clones comprise over 9.5% of the sample. The sample's time point label, decoded: new active TB diagnosis, blood taken before or within 7 days of starting treatment. The specimen comprised PBMCs, sampled at tuberculosis diagnosis. These receptors all stem from an adult with tuberculosis.

The V and J genes are TRBV4-2 and TRBJ2-4; 11 bases align to TRBD2. There are 19 residues in the CDR3. The V gene end was trimmed by 0 bases and the J gene end by 0 bases; junction bases not matched to a gene: 7. CDR1 and CDR2 from the germline V gene are LGHNA and YNFKEQ. The CDR3 spells CASSQEILAGGLAKNIQYF. In nucleotides, the CDR3 is TGTGCCAGCAGCCAAGAGATCCTAGCGGGAGGACTAGCCAAAAACATTCAGTACTTC.

This chain links TRBV7-2 with TRBJ2-3; 8 bases map to TRBD2. The CDR3 has 15 amino acids. Germline assignment: CDR1 SGHTA and CDR2 FQGNSA. V was pared by 5 bases and J by 2 bases, with 6 bases of the junction left unmatched. The CDR3 region is CASSRGGQYTDTQYF. The CDR3 nucleotides are TGTGCCAGCAGCCGGGGGGGCCAATACACAGATACGCAGTATTTT.

This chain joins TRBV5-4 and TRBJ1-1; 9 bases are a match to TRBD1. From germline, CDR1 is SGHNT and CDR2 YYREEE (reference sequence). The CDR3 has 14 residues. J gave up 12 bases and V 4 bases, and 13 bases lay outside the gene matches. CDR3 residues: CASSQSTGQGITFF. CDR3 in DNA: TGTGCCAGCAGCCAATCGACGGGACAGGGTATTACTTTCTTT. Full variable domain (remainder filled in from reference TRBV5-4 and TRBJ1-1): ETGVTQSPTHLIKTRGQQVTLRCSSQSGHNTVSWYQQALGQGPQFIFQYYREEENGRGNFPPRFSGLQFPNYSSELNVNALELDDSALYLCASSQSTGQGITFFGQGTRLTVV.

The V gene is TRBV19, the J gene TRBJ2-3; no definite D call. This CDR3 is built from 18 residues. With 0 bases removed from V and 2 bases from J, the gap between germline ends came to 18 bases. Germline CDR1 LNHDA, CDR2 SQIVND (reference sequence). This CDR3 reads CASSIDLQTSRLTDTQYF. CDR3 coding DNA: TGTGCCAGTAGTATAGATCTCCAGACTTCTCGACTCACAGATACGCAGTATTTT.